The rows below give T cell receptor beta chains drawn from one sample of a study of shared clonotypes between healthy human individuals. The repertoire was sequenced with immunoSEQ multiplex PCR; TCRdb's copy has only in-frame clones and lacks some. The sample yields about 2.1 million clones, just under 95% seen once. Sample: naive CD8+ T cells from PBMCs. The receptors derive from a man aged 18 to 29 in good health. Some clones in this sample may be carry-over from other donors' samples. The CDR3 runs from the conserved cysteine through the conserved F or W. D genes are given only for firm matches. Only some rows state a clone size, as once, few, many or a class for expanded clones.

cdr3_nt cdr3_aa v_call clone_size d_call j_call
TGTGCCAGCAGCTTAGGCAAGGGGGCTGTCTATGGCTACACCTTC CASSLGKGAVYGYTF TRBV11-2 - TRBD1 TRBJ1-2
TGCAGCGTTGTGGGGCTAGCGGCCTACAATGGGCAGTTCTTC CSVVGLAAYNGQFF TRBV29-1 - TRBD2 TRBJ2-1
TGTGCCAGCAGCCCCGGGACTACCGGGGTCGAGCAGTACTTC CASSPGTTGVEQYF TRBV27 once TRBD2 TRBJ2-7
TGTGCCAGCAGTTTCGGGACAGCATCCTACGAGCAGTACTTC CASSFGTASYEQYF TRBV27 - TRBD1 TRBJ2-7
TGTGCCAGCAGCCAAGGGGATTTTAAATTTGGGCAGTTCTTC CASSQGDFKFGQFF TRBV4-2 - - TRBJ2-1
TGTGCCAGCAGCTTCGACAGCCGCGAGCAGTACTTC CASSFDSREQYF TRBV13 - - TRBJ2-7
TGTGCCAGCAGCCAAGGGGGCAGGGGGTGGTCTGAAGCTTTCTTT CASSQGGRGWSEAFF TRBV4-2 - TRBD1 TRBJ1-1
TGCAGCACCGGGACAGACTTCTATGGCTACACCTTC CSTGTDFYGYTF TRBV29-1 - TRBD1 TRBJ1-2
TGTGCCAGCGGGGACAGGGGCCGAACCTACGAGCAGTACTTC CASGDRGRTYEQYF TRBV2 - TRBD1 TRBJ2-7
TGCGCCAGCAGCTTGTTGGGAGAAGCTTTCTTT CASSLLGEAFF TRBV5-1 - - TRBJ1-1
TGTGCCAGCAGACCTTGGACTAGCGGGAGTAGCGGCATTCAGTACTTC CASRPWTSGSSGIQYF TRBV2 - TRBD2 TRBJ2-4
TGTGCCAGCAGCCTGGGGGGACTAGCGAGCCAAGAGACCCAGTACTTC CASSLGGLASQETQYF TRBV5-6 - TRBD2 TRBJ2-5
TGTGCCAGCAGCCGTGGGCCCGGGGACAATGAGCAGTTCTTC CASSRGPGDNEQFF TRBV9 - - TRBJ2-1
TGTGCCAGCAGCCCCGTCGGCGGGGAAAAACTGTTTTTT CASSPVGGEKLFF TRBV9 - - TRBJ1-4
TGTGCCAGCAGCCAAGAAAGGGGAAGGGGTATAGGCTACACCTTC CASSQERGRGIGYTF TRBV14 - - TRBJ1-2
TGTGCCAGCAGCGATTCAAATGAGCAGTTCTTC CASSDSNEQFF TRBV2 - - TRBJ2-1
TGTGCCAGCAGCTTACTGACAGGGGGAGACACTGAAGCTTTCTTT CASSLLTGGDTEAFF TRBV5-4 - TRBD1 TRBJ1-1
TGCGCCAGCAGCTTCGACAGTTACGAGCAGTACTTC CASSFDSYEQYF TRBV5-1 - - TRBJ2-7
TGTGCCAGCAGTGACCTACTGGACGGCAACACTGAAGCTTTCTTT CASSDLLDGNTEAFF TRBV6-1 - - TRBJ1-1
TGCGCCAGCAGTCCCCCCCGGTCGGCAACCTACGAGCAGTACTTC CASSPPRSATYEQYF TRBV23-1 - - TRBJ2-7
TGCGCCAGCAGCTTGGTGGGGACTAGCGGGAATACCGGGGAGCTGTTTTTT CASSLVGTSGNTGELFF TRBV5-1 - TRBD2 TRBJ2-2
TGTGCCATCAGTGAGGGGATGGCCGATTACGAGCAGTACTTC CAISEGMADYEQYF TRBV10-3 - - TRBJ2-7
TGTGCCAGCAGCCATGTGGTCGGCGGGAACACTGAAGCTTTCTTT CASSHVVGGNTEAFF TRBV9 - - TRBJ1-1
TGTGCCAGCCCTGGCCAAGAGACCCAGTACTTC CASPGQETQYF TRBV5-6 - - TRBJ2-5
TGTGCCAGCAGTCCCCGGACAGGGGACGCCCATGGCTACACCTTC CASSPRTGDAHGYTF TRBV27 - TRBD1 TRBJ1-2
TGCGCCAGCAGCCAAGAAGTTCGGGAGGGCCCCTTCTACAATGAGCAGTTCTTC CASSQEVREGPFYNEQFF TRBV4-3 - TRBD2 TRBJ2-1
TGTGCCAGCAGCCTAGACTGGAGGCCACTAGAAGCTTTCTTT CASSLDWRPLEAFF TRBV4-2 - - TRBJ1-1
TGTGCCAGCAGTTTACTCGGGTCCACAGATACGCAGTATTTT CASSLLGSTDTQYF TRBV28 once - TRBJ2-3
TGTGCCAGCAGCTTAATGGGACTGAACACTGAAGCTTTCTTT CASSLMGLNTEAFF TRBV11-1 - - TRBJ1-1
TGTGCCAGCAGTTTACTAGGCGCGTCCTACGAGCAGTACTTC CASSLLGASYEQYF TRBV27 once - TRBJ2-7
TGTGCCATCAGTGAGTCGACTCATGGCAGGGTAACTGGAAATGAGCAGTTCTTC CAISESTHGRVTGNEQFF TRBV10-3 - - TRBJ2-1
TGTGCCAGCCTTCGACAGCCGGCCCTTAATGAAAAACTGTTTTTT CASLRQPALNEKLFF TRBV28 - - TRBJ1-4
TGTGCCAGCAGCTTAACTGGATTTAGCACAGATACGCAGTATTTT CASSLTGFSTDTQYF TRBV7-3 - - TRBJ2-3
TGTGCCAGCAGTTCCGACGGGGGGCCCTACGAGCAGTACTTC CASSSDGGPYEQYF TRBV27 once - TRBJ2-7
TGTGCCAGCAGTCCCGGGGACAGTGATAATTCACCCCTCCACTTT CASSPGDSDNSPLHF TRBV6-5 - TRBD1 TRBJ1-6
TGTGCCAGCAGTTTATCTCCAGGGTATCGGGTAGAGACCCAGTACTTC CASSLSPGYRVETQYF TRBV28 - - TRBJ2-5
TGCGCCAGCAGCCAAGCTTACAGGGGCTCTGGGGGCTACACCTTC CASSQAYRGSGGYTF TRBV4-3 - TRBD1 TRBJ1-2
TGTGCCAGCAGCTTGGGGACAGGGTTGGGGGAGCAGTACTTC CASSLGTGLGEQYF TRBV13 - TRBD1 TRBJ2-7
TGTGCCAGCAGTTTAGGACAGTCGTCTAGCACAGATACGCAGTATTTT CASSLGQSSSTDTQYF TRBV28 - - TRBJ2-3
TGCAGCGTGTGGGGAGGGAACGGGGAGCTGTTTTTT CSVWGGNGELFF TRBV29-1 - TRBD2 TRBJ2-2
TGTGCCAGCAGCCCCCCTCGTGACAGTCCCGAGGGTGGAGAGACCCAGTACTTC CASSPPRDSPEGGETQYF TRBV27 once - TRBJ2-5
TGTGCCAGCAGCGTAGGGGCTCCGGCAGCGCCTGGCACCTTC CASSVGAPAAPGTF TRBV9 - - TRBJ1-2
TGCGCCAGCAGCCAGTACCGGGACACAAACACTGAAGCTTTCTTT CASSQYRDTNTEAFF TRBV4-3 - - TRBJ1-1